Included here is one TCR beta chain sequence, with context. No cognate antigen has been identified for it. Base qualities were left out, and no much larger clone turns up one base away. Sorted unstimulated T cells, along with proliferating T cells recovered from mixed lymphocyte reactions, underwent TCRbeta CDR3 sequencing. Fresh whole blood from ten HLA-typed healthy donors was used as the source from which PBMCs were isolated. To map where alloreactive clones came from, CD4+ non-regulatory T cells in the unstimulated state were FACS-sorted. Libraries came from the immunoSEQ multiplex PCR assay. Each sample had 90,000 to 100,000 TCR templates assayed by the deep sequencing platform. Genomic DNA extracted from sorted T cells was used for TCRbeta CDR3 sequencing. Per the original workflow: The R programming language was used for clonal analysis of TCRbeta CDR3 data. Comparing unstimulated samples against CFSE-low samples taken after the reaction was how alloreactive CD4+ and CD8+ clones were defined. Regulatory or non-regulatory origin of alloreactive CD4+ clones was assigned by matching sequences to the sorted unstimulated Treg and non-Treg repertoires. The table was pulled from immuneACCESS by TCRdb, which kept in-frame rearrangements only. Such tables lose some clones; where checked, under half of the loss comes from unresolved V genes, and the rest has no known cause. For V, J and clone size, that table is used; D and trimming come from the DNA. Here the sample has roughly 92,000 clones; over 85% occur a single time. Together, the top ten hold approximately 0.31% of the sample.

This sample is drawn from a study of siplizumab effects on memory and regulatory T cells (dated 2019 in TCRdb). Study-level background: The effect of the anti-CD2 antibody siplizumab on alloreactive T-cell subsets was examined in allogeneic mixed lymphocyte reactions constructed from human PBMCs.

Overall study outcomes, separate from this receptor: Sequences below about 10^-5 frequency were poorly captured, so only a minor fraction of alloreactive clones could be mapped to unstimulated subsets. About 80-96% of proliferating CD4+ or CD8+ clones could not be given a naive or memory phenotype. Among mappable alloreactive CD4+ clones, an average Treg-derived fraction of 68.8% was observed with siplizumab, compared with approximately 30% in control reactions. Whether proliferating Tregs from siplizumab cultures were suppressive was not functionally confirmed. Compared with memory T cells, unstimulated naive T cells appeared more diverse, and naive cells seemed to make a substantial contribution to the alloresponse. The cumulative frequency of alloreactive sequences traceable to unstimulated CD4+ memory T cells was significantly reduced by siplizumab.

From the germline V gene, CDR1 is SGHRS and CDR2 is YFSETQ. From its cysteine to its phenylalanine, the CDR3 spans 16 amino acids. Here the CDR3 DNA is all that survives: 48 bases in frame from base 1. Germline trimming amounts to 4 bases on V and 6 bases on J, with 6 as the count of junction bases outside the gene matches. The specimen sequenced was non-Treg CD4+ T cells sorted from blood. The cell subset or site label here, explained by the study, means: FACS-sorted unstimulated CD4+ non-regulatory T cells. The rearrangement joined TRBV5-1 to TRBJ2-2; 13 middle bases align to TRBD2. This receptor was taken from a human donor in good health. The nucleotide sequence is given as TGCGCCAGCAGCGCAACTAGCGGGGGGGCCGCCGGGGAGCTGTTTTTT. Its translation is CASSATSGGAAGELFF.